One and the same sample provided the 27 T cell receptor beta chains below, sequenced in a study of T cell responses to AZD1222 COVID-19 vaccine. The protocol was immunoSEQ multiplex PCR, while the TCRdb copy is restricted to in-frame clones and leaves out a portion. Of roughly 130,000 clones listed, about nine tenths are singletons. The input for sequencing was peripheral blood, taken on day 0 of AZD1222 vaccination. These TCRs come from an adult in good health.

The chain combines TRBV7-6 with TRBJ1-1; TRBD1 is a possible D gene (6 bases). The V gene lost 1 base and the J gene lost 10 bases, with 10 bases spanning the gap. The CDR3 is 12 residues long. Germline-derived CDR1 and CDR2 are SGHVS and FNYEAQ. The CDR3 nucleotides read TGTGCCAGCAGCTTAGGAGGGGGGGTAGCTTTCTTT. Amino acids: CASSLGGGVAFF.

This chain links TRBV4-1 with TRBJ2-1, with 10 bases fitting TRBD2. The V and J ends lost 4 bases and 7 bases, in that order; junction bases with no gene match: 16. This CDR3 contains 18 residues. Germline V gene data show CDR1 as MGHRA and CDR2 as YSYEKL. CDR3 loop: CASSPLGPPAGGRNEQFF. Written as DNA, the CDR3 is TGCGCCAGCAGCCCCCTCGGGCCCCCAGCGGGGGGGAGGAATGAGCAGTTCTTC.

This chain links TRBV6-5 with TRBJ2-7, with 8 nucleotides matching TRBD1. V was pared by 4 bases and J by 0 bases, with 5 bases of the junction left unmatched. Germline V gene data show CDR1 as MNHEY and CDR2 as SVGAGI. This CDR3 is 15 amino acids long. In DNA form, the CDR3 reads TGTGCCAGCAGTTCAGGACAGGGAAGCTCCTACGAGCAGTACTTC. Translating gives CASSSGQGSSYEQYF.

The chain links TRBV11-2 to TRBJ2-3; a possible D gene is TRBD2 (7 bases). V was clipped by 3 bases and J by 0 bases, with 13 bases between them. Germline CDR1 is SGHAT and CDR2 is FQNNGV. The CDR3 sequence is 16 residues long. This chain's CDR3 is CASSFIGGTSTDTQYF. The DNA for the CDR3 is TGTGCCAGCAGCTTTATCGGGGGGACAAGCACAGATACGCAGTATTTT.

This sequence joins TRBV4-1 and TRBJ2-1; tentative D call: TRBD2 (5 bases). From germline, CDR1 is MGHRA and CDR2 YSYEKL. Trimming stripped 4 bases from V and 9 bases from J, with 13 bases between. The CDR3 has 13 residues. The CDR3 reads CASSPDWASEQFF. CDR3 DNA: TGCGCCAGCAGCCCGGACTGGGCTAGTGAGCAGTTCTTC.

The rearrangement joins TRBV27 to TRBJ1-5; D is unresolved. The V gene's germline CDR1 is MNHEY and CDR2 SMNVEV (reference sequence). Trimming stripped 2 bases from V and 2 bases from J, with 10 bases between. CDR3 length: 15 amino acids. The CDR3 DNA follows: TGTGCCAGCAGTTTAGCGGGCGCTGGCAATCAGCCCCAGCATTTT. It is translated as CASSLAGAGNQPQHF.

This chain joins TRBV5-1 and TRBJ1-2, with no clear D. CDR1 and CDR2 from the germline V gene are SGHRS and YFSETQ. There are 13 residues in the CDR3. The V gene lost 0 bases and the J gene lost 1 base, with 4 bases spanning the gap. The CDR3 sequence is CASSLGVNYGYTF. CDR3 DNA sequence: TGCGCCAGCAGCTTGGGAGTTAACTATGGCTACACCTTC.

This rearrangement joins TRBV5-5 to TRBJ2-7; TRBD1 matches at 7 bases. The CDR3 runs 15 residues. V dropped 4 bases and J dropped 3; count of bases not matched to a gene: 10. Germline loops: CDR1 SGHKS, CDR2 YYEKEE (reference sequence). The CDR3 coding sequence is TGTGCCAGCAGCCCGGCTCCGGGACAGAGCTACGAGCAGTACTTC. Protein product: CASSPAPGQSYEQYF.

The chain combines TRBV19 with TRBJ1-6; no definite D call. Germline CDR1 reads LNHDA; CDR2 reads SQIVND (reference sequence). Trimming pared 5 bases from V and 4 bases from J, leaving 6 bases between. The length of the CDR3 is 13 residues. Written as DNA, the CDR3 is TGTGCCAGTAGTGCCCTATATAATTCACCCCTCCACTTT. Residues: CASSALYNSPLHF. Filled out from reference TRBV19 and TRBJ1-6, the complete variable domain reads DGGITQSPKYLFRKEGQNVTLSCEQNLNHDAMYWYRQDPGQGLRLIYYSQIVNDFQKGDIAEGYSVSREKKESFPLTVTSAQKNPTAFYLCASSALYNSPLHFGNGTRLTVT.

This clone was found once. V and J are TRBV11-3 and TRBJ1-1, with D tentatively TRBD1 (5 bases). Per germline, CDR1 SGHNT and CDR2 YENEEA. V gave up 8 bases and J gave up 2 bases, with 18 bases separating them. The CDR3 is made up of 15 amino acids. CDR3 residues: CASFPRGSKNTEAFF. The CDR3 DNA sequence: TGTGCCAGCTTTCCTCGGGGCAGTAAAAACACTGAAGCTTTCTTT.

This clone has more than one count but fewer than ten. The chain uses TRBV20-1 and TRBJ2-7; the match to TRBD2 covers 10 bases. There are 11 residues in the CDR3. The junction had 0 bases not matched to a gene; V was cut back by 6 bases and J by 4 bases. Germline V gives CDR1 DFQATT, CDR2 SNEGSKA (reference sequence). The CDR3 DNA reads as TGCAGTGCGGGACTAGCGTACGAGCAGTACTTC. Translating gives CSAGLAYEQYF.

The chain combines TRBV7-6 with TRBJ2-7; 9 nucleotides match TRBD1. The CDR3 covers 15 residues. Germline CDR1 reads SGHVS; CDR2 reads FNYEAQ. V shed 5 bases, J shed 3 bases, and the junction held 8 bases outside the gene matches. The CDR3 reads CASSPDVDRGYEQYF. Here the CDR3 DNA reads TGTGCCAGCAGCCCCGACGTGGACAGGGGCTACGAGCAGTACTTC.

J is TRBJ1-1 and V is TRBV7-6; perhaps TRBD1 as D (6 bases). Trimming took off 5 bases at V and 2 bases at J, with 9 bases between the two ends. The CDR3 is 13 residues long. CDR1 and CDR2 (germline): SGHVS, FNYEAQ. As DNA, the CDR3 is TGTGCCAGCAGCCTACAGGGCAACACTGAAGCTTTCTTT. This translates into CASSLQGNTEAFF.

The chain carries TRBV3-1 (or the pseudogene TRBV3-2) and TRBJ1-5, with 10 bases lining up with TRBD1. Germline values: CDR1 LGHDT, CDR2 YNNKEL (reference sequence). This CDR3 is 15 amino acids long. J gave up 5 bases and V 4 bases, and 5 bases lay outside the gene matches. CDR3 DNA sequence: TGTGCCAGCAGCCCTTCCGGGACAGGGGATCAGCCCCAGCATTTT. Residues: CASSPSGTGDQPQHF.

V usage is TRBV5-4 and J usage is TRBJ1-6; D remains ambiguous. The CDR3 covers 15 residues. CDR1 is SGHNT, CDR2 YYREEE, per germline (reference sequence). V lost 1 base to trimming and J lost 9 bases, with 14 bases between them. As DNA, the CDR3 is TGTGCCAGCAGCTTGAGGAGGGAAAGCGGTTCACCCCTCCACTTT. Translated: CASSLRRESGSPLHF.

This clone was seen only once. V and J are TRBV5-6 and TRBJ2-1; no firm D call. Germline V gene lookup returns CDR1 SGHDT and CDR2 YYEEEE. Trimming stripped 4 bases from V and 7 bases from J, with 12 bases between. The CDR3 totals 13 residues. DNA of the CDR3: TGTGCCAGCAGCCCCCGGATGGCTAATGAGCAGTTCTTC. Its protein product is CASSPRMANEQFF.

The rearrangement links TRBV4-2 to TRBJ2-1; a possible D gene is TRBD1 (5 bases). Germline loops: CDR1 LGHNA, CDR2 YNFKEQ. The CDR3 consists of 16 residues. V gave up 5 bases and J gave up 3 bases, with 17 bases separating them. The CDR3 nucleotides are TGTGCCAGCAGCGAAAGCCAGGCAGGGCTCTACAATGAGCAGTTCTTC. As protein: CASSESQAGLYNEQFF.

The CDR3 bases are TGTGCCAGCAGCCCTCCATTAATTAACTATGGCTACACCTTC. It is translated as CASSPPLINYGYTF. The chain recombines TRBV28 with TRBJ1-2; no definite D call. The CDR3 extends over 14 amino acids. V lost 6 bases to trimming and J lost 1 base, with 12 bases between them. CDR1 MDHEN and CDR2 SYDVKM come from the germline V gene.

The rearrangement uses TRBV29-1 and TRBJ2-5, with TRBD2 identical over 10 bases. Trimming removed 6 bases from V and 1 base from J; junction bases left unmatched: 2. The CDR3 contains 13 residues. Germline CDR1 is SQVTM and CDR2 is ANQGSEA. CDR3 in DNA: TGCAGCGTCGGACTAGCGGTCCAAGAGACCCAGTACTTC. Translated: CSVGLAVQETQYF. Variable domain in full (rest from reference TRBV29-1 and TRBJ2-5): SAVISQKPSRDICQRGTSLTIQCQVDSQVTMMFWYRQQPGQSLTLIATANQGSEATYESGFVIDKFPISRPNLTFSTLTVSNMSPEDSSIYLCSVGLAVQETQYFGPGTRLLVL.

This chain joins TRBV24-1 and TRBJ2-3; D unresolved. V gave up 4 bases and J gave up 4 bases, with 8 bases separating them. This CDR3 has 13 amino acids. Looked up from germline, CDR1 is KGHDR and CDR2 is SFDVKD. CDR3 in amino acids: CATSDRAADTQYF. DNA for the CDR3: TGTGCCACCAGTGACCGGGCCGCAGATACGCAGTATTTT.

The chain joins TRBV5-6 to TRBJ2-5; the match to TRBD1 covers 9 bases. There are 13 residues in the CDR3. Germline V gives CDR1 SGHDT, CDR2 YYEEEE. V was clipped by 5 bases and J by 4 bases; unmatched bases: 3. The CDR3 coding sequence is TGTGCCAGCAGAGGGACAGGGCGAGAGACCCAGTACTTC. This codes for CASRGTGRETQYF.

This chain connects TRBV30 to TRBJ1-3, with a weak D call TRBD1 (6 bases). Trimming cost V 2 bases and J 0 bases, with 14 bases left between them. The CDR3 loop spans 16 amino acids. Germline lookup yields CDR1 GTSNPN and CDR2 SVGIG (reference sequence). The CDR3 DNA reads TGTGCCTGGAGTTCTGGGGGGGCCCACTCTGGAAACACCATATATTTT. Residues: CAWSSGGAHSGNTIYF. Full variable domain (remainder filled in from reference TRBV30 and TRBJ1-3): SQTIHQWPATLVQPVGSPLSLECTVEGTSNPNLYWYRQAAGRGLQLLFYSVGIGQISSEVPQNLSASRPQDRQFILSSKKLLLSDSGFYLCAWSSGGAHSGNTIYFGEGSWLTVV.

The CDR3 here is CASSLVAGTLVAQHF. The CDR3 bases are TGTGCCAGCAGCTTAGTCGCGGGGACCCTTGTGGCCCAGCATTTT. This sequence joins TRBV7-6 and TRBJ1-5, with a weak D call TRBD1 (5 bases). This CDR3 has 15 residues. In germline, CDR1 is SGHVS, CDR2 FNYEAQ. V was pared by 1 base and J by 11 bases, with 18 bases between.

The DNA for the CDR3 is TGCAGCGTTAGTATATTGAGCTCCTACAATGAGCAGTTCTTC. This gives the protein CSVSILSSYNEQFF. The J gene is TRBJ2-1, the V gene TRBV29-1; D gene uncertain. V was clipped by 5 bases and J by 0 bases, with 11 bases between them. This CDR3 region has 14 residues. The germline V gene has CDR1 SQVTM and CDR2 ANQGSEA.

This clone was seen only once. The V and J genes are TRBV28 and TRBJ1-5; D not certain. The CDR3 spans 13 residues. Per germline, CDR1 MDHEN and CDR2 SYDVKM. Trimming stripped 3 bases from V and 6 bases from J, with 9 bases between. The CDR3 protein is CASSLGSRQPQHF. The CDR3 DNA is TGTGCCAGCAGTTTGGGTTCGCGTCAGCCCCAGCATTTT.

The rearrangement uses TRBV24-1 and TRBJ1-2; D unclear. The CDR3 has 13 amino acids. The germline V and J ends were trimmed by 2 bases and 4 bases, with 7 bases remaining between them. Germline CDR1 and CDR2: KGHDR and SFDVKD. The CDR3 sequence: CATSDSPSYGYTF. The CDR3 nucleotides read TGTGCCACCAGTGATTCGCCATCCTATGGCTACACCTTC.

V gene TRBV7-8 combines with J gene TRBJ2-7; D not certain. Trimming took off 1 base at V and 2 bases at J, with 12 bases between the two ends. CDR3 length: 15 residues. Germline V gives CDR1 SGHVS, CDR2 FQNEAQ. The CDR3 protein is CASSLDPHGPYEQYF. The CDR3 DNA reads TGTGCCAGCAGCTTAGACCCTCACGGACCCTACGAGCAGTACTTC.